This T cell receptor beta chain originates from a study of cytomegalovirus exposure and HLA in healthy donors. General study results and limits: CMV serostatus was the only immune exposure information that was available. Usually a TCR sequence was rare, but some public TCRs were found in many donors. Sequencing depth across donors, presence/absence analyses assumed, was roughly uniform.

Details on this clone: Its antigen remains unknown.

CDR1 is SGHDT and CDR2 is YYEEEE in the germline V gene. This CDR3 contains 14 residues. Trimming removed 0 bases at V and 7 bases at J, with 11 bases between. Donors counted as nominally healthy when sampled, yet unrecorded immune exposures were likely. Amplification used 60 Vbeta primers and 13 Jbeta primers. The method was immunoSEQ multiplex PCR; TCRdb's version includes in-frame clones alone and lacks a portion of them. The top ten clones hold around 1.7% of a sample with about 250,000 clones, 85% to 95% of them seen once. The material sequenced was PBMCs. The rearrangement uses TRBV5-6 and TRBJ1-5; D remains ambiguous. The TCR originated in a girl aged 2 to 9 in good health and CMV-seronegative. The chain's CDR3 is CASSLAGPGQPQHF. The CDR3 DNA follows: TGTGCCAGCAGCTTGGCAGGCCCTGGGCAGCCCCAGCATTTT.